This TCR beta chain was found in a study of cytomegalovirus exposure and HLA in healthy donors. Study results and caveats: Across HLA loci, a later analysis found differing TCR association rates, with DRB1 most and HLA-C fewest. It was reported that the classifier diagnosed cytomegalovirus status with high specificity and sensitivity in both the original and validation cohorts.

This PCR relied on a set of 60 Vbeta primers and 13 Jbeta primers. Sequencing used immunoSEQ multiplex PCR; TCRdb keeps in-frame clones, though not all of them. Of 150,000 to 200,000 clones listed, roughly 77% are singletons. To note about this clone: Its target is not known.

The CDR3 is 14 residues long. The germline V gene encodes CDR1 SNHLY and CDR2 FYNNEI. Trimming shortened V by 7 bases and J by 5 bases, and 14 bases separated the two germline ends. Material: PBMCs. The sequence was obtained from a woman between 25 and 40 years old in good health and CMV-seropositive. The rearrangement joins TRBV2 to TRBJ2-2; possible D gene TRBD2, 6 bases. The CDR3 DNA reads TGTGCCAGCAATCTGGGCGGGGTGACCGGGGAGCTGTTTTTT. Amino acid sequence: CASNLGGVTGELFF.